This T cell receptor (beta chain) was sequenced for a study of early T cells in non-severe SARS-CoV-2 infection (dated by TCRdb to about 2021). About the investigation overall: TCR sequencing used bulk RNA from unsorted whole blood, so alpha and beta chains could not be paired. Overall study outcomes, separate from this receptor: VDJdb matching was skewed toward anti-spike CD8 responses and likely underestimated virus-specific expansions, missing private and CD4 specificities.

This clonotype was observed many times. This clone's antigen is unknown. There are no base qualities to consult, and no much larger clone falls within one base. Set within a cohort of healthcare workers in London, UK, this nested case-control study involved weekly PCR testing of nasopharyngeal swabs along with blood sampling. Healthcare workers were recruited between 23 and 31 March 2020, during the week of the UK lockdown, and were followed weekly for up to about 16 weeks. The library was prepared using 5' RACE. Sequencing used a NextSeq 500. Unique molecular identifiers were attached to individual cDNA molecules in the TCR library protocol so that sequencing error and PCR bias could be corrected. Sequencing covered both TCR alpha and beta chains, and within each sample the abundances of alpha and beta sequences were tightly co-correlated. The original pipeline was this. Decombinator V4 was used to perform V gene, J gene and CDR3 annotation of TCR sequences. Expanded TCRs were defined as changing significantly between any two time points under a Poisson model with p below 0.0001. TCR abundances were normalised to the total number of TCRs sequenced in each sample and reported as counts per million. TRAV1-2 paired with TRAJ12, TRAJ20 or TRAJ33 defined MAIT TCRs, while TRAV10 paired with TRAJ18 defined iNKT TCRs. VDJdb, accessed on 1 November 2021, was searched for TCRs annotated for CMV, EBV and SARS-CoV-2, and TCRs annotated for more than one antigen were excluded. Through fastp at Q25 and MiXCR, TCRdb rebuilt clones from the public reads, retaining in-frame beta chains. Records with the same CDR3 protein are collapsed into one entry carrying the most frequent genes and DNA. TCRdb assigned the V and J calls; the authors' analysis was not used. The sample contains 20,000 to 30,000 distinct CDR3 sequences, around 3.9% of them found a single time. The ten largest clones take up roughly 4.5% of the sample.

Per the germline V gene, SGHRS is the CDR1 and YFSETQ is the CDR2. The CDR3 starts with the cysteine, ends with the phenylalanine, and has 13 residues. Kept here is only the CDR3 DNA, which spans 39 bases and is read in frame from base 1. The germline ends are 9 bases apart after V is trimmed by 3 bases and J by 3 bases. Sequenced sample: whole blood. This TCR was sampled from an adult who was a healthcare worker with PCR-confirmed SARS-CoV-2 infection or an uninfected control (not recorded which). The rearrangement combines TRBV5-1 with TRBJ1-2, with no D gene named confidently. This receptor has the CDR3 CASSSDPDYGYTF. The sequenced DNA is TGCGCCAGCAGCTCCGATCCAGACTATGGCTACACCTTC.